The rows below give T cell receptor beta chains drawn from one sample of a study of blood T cell repertoires in COVID-19. Sequenced by immunoSEQ multiplex PCR; TCRdb stores in-frame clones only, minus some. The sample has under 300,000 clones; about 68% are singletons. The sequenced sample consisted of peripheral blood. The origin of the receptors is a woman of 80 years or more with acute or convalescent COVID-19. The conserved cysteine and the conserved F or W are not part of the CDR3 here. A D gene is named only where the DNA matches it firmly.

TRBJ2-7 | TRBD1 | TRBV19 | ASSRGQGSSYEQY
TRBJ1-1 | . | TRBV5-1 | ASSLFGGWEMNTEAF
TRBJ2-5 | . | TRBV9 | ASSVGGRRETQY
TRBJ2-3 | TRBD2 | TRBV5-1 | ASSISGGTTDTQY
TRBJ1-5 | TRBD1 | TRBV29-1 | SVAGQGMGEPQH
TRBJ2-4 | . | TRBV5-5 | ASSLSAVAKNIQY
TRBJ2-7 | TRBD2 | TRBV11-1 | ASSLESGGEQY
TRBJ1-3 | . | TRBV6-1 | ASSESLPGQVGTGDTIY
TRBJ2-7 | . | TRBV7-9 | ASSSYSGRKKFYEQY
TRBJ2-5 | . | TRBV5-3 | ARSLGQFQETQY
TRBJ2-2 | . | TRBV6-5 | ASRSTGELF
TRBJ2-5 | TRBD2 | TRBV11-2 | ASSPQRGQETQY
TRBJ2-5 | . | TRBV6-2/TRBV6-3 | ASSYSRVQY
TRBJ2-1 | TRBD1 | TRBV30 | AGQDIKSYNEQF
TRBJ2-7 | . | TRBV2 | ASSGASPYEQY
TRBJ1-3 | . | TRBV19 | ASSPGASGNTIY